This record looks at one TCR beta chain sequence and its context. The antigen is not known. This entry comes from a study of identical twins. Study conclusions and caveats: In cord blood, abundant beta clonotypes had fewer insertions; memory showed no trend.

A universal primer site came from template switching; cDNA carried unique molecular identifiers. TCRdb analysed the 5' RACE reads with MiXCR anew, one entry per CDR3 protein. The repertoire holds approximately 680,000 distinct CDR3 sequences, with 7% to 7.5% as singletons. Germline CDR1 is LGHNA and CDR2 is YNFKEQ. V trimming: 5 bases; J trimming: 4 bases; junction bases outside the gene matches: 5. The CDR3 has 14 residues. This same sample was also taken into another study, of yellow fever vaccine responses in identical twins. From that paper: Reportedly, the response of twins' T cells to the vaccine seemed partly convergent, partly personalized.

The sequenced material came from PBMCs. The sequence came from a woman aged 18-29 years in good health. V and J are TRBV4-2 and TRBJ2-3, with 8 bases aligning to TRBD2. The CDR3 protein is CASSSRGGADTQYF. The CDR3 bases are TGTGCCAGCAGCAGTCGGGGGGGGGCAGATACGCAGTATTTT.